This T cell receptor (beta chain) was captured by sequencing in a study of blood T cell repertoires in COVID-19. Study in general: The analysed material was cDNA or gDNA that came from T cells, B-cell-depleted T cells, or PBMCs.

The CDR3 is 13 amino acids. Trimming at V came to 3 bases and at J to 6 bases, leaving 5 bases not matched to a gene. In germline, CDR1 is SQVTM, CDR2 ANQGSEA. Only in-frame clones appear in the TCRdb table, and some are missing; sequencing was by immunoSEQ multiplex PCR. The sample consists of over 200,000 clones, approximately 88% of them appearing once. Cohorts were based on clinical histories the participants reported. The chain is built from TRBV29-1 and TRBJ2-1; 7 nucleotides line up with TRBD2. Sample: PBMCs or T cells enriched from blood (not recorded which). The source is a woman in her thirties who had been exposed to COVID-19. The CDR3, as DNA: TGCAGCGTTGACGGACTAGGAGGCAATGAGCAGTTCTTC. Translated, it gives CSVDGLGGNEQFF.